The present TCR beta chain was sequenced within a study of identical twins. Study findings and constraints: Recombination models fit unrelated individuals' TCR alpha sharing but underestimated twins'.

This clonotype was observed a few times. Its antigen is undetermined. TCRdb itself ran the 5' RACE reads through MiXCR, one entry per CDR3 protein. Found here are 570,000 or so distinct CDR3 sequences, approximately 10% of them singletons; the top ten hold approximately 3.2%. This CDR3 has 13 amino acids. V was cut by 4 bases and J by 5 bases, with 13 bases left in between. Germline V gives CDR1 SGHRS, CDR2 YFSETQ. These data were likewise used in another study, on yellow fever vaccine responses in identical twins.

The sequenced sample was PBMCs. The chain employs TRBV5-1 and TRBJ2-7; D gene ambiguous. The receptor comes from a woman aged 18 to 35 in good health. CDR3 bases: TGCGCCAGCAGCGCTGGGCATCGTGACGAGCAGTACTTC. It is translated as CASSAGHRDEQYF.